The entry below gives a single T cell receptor (beta chain) sequence along with its context. Its antigen is not yet known. No per-base quality is available; no much larger clone lies one base away. The High Capacity cDNA Reverse Transcription Kit was used to reverse transcribe all of the isolated RNA, meaning that expressed TCRB transcripts were what got sequenced. Deep immunoSEQ sequencing was applied to naive, central memory and regulatory T cell samples, giving an average of roughly 3.3 million total reads per sample. Sorted cells were lysed in RLT buffer and RNA was extracted with DNase-treated RNeasy Micro or Mini kits, depending on cell number. Each cell subset was processed on its own to prevent cross-contamination, while patient and healthy donor samples were processed together. Using the immunoSEQ multiplex PCR, TCRB sequences were amplified from cDNA into 87-bp fragments spanning the CDR3 region. Amplicons were sequenced on the Illumina HiSeq platform. Per the authors' processing: Synthetic template baselines were used to correct PCR bias computationally, reads within Hamming distance 2 were collapsed, and singletons that could not be merged were discarded. Reads were aligned to IMGT to assign V, D and J genes, CDR3 length, and insertions or deletions at six rearrangement sites. Within each subset, clonotype counts were normalized to the number of sorted cells before true diversity and Gini coefficients were calculated with the tcR R package. The overlap coefficient, calculated on TCRB nucleotide sequences, was used to quantify repertoire sharing. As a proxy for the pre-selection repertoire, out-of-frame TCRB sequences from naive cells were analyzed. TCRdb mirrors the immuneACCESS table, restricted to in-frame sequences. Some clones are absent from its copies; in checked studies, under half trace to an unresolved V gene, and the reason for the others is unknown. V, J and clone size derive from that table, while D and trimming were established from the DNA sequence. In all, the sample holds under 900,000 clones, and about a sixth of those were seen once. The ten biggest clones cover about 0.025% of the sample.

Including the terminal cysteine and phenylalanine, the CDR3 comprises 13 residues. The CDR3 DNA has 39 bases and is translated from base 1. The V end loses 1 base and the J end loses 5 bases, and a stretch of 11 bases separates them. Per the germline V gene, SQVTM is the CDR1 and ANQGSEA is the CDR2. From each donor, a single peripheral blood sample of 95 to 150 mL on average was drawn into heparinised tubes. Naive, central memory, regulatory and stem cell-like memory CD4+ T cells were sorted on a BD FACSAria II using a panel including CD45RO, CCR7, CD25, CD127, CD95 and CD27. Every sorted population had a purity above 98%. PBMCs were isolated right away by Lymphoprep density gradient centrifugation and were stained directly, without culture. So that batch effects would be minimized, each experiment stained and sorted samples in pairs, pairing one healthy donor with one patient. The source of the sample is a study of beta chain features in type 1 diabetes (dated by TCRdb to 2017 to 2018). Broadly, across the study: Mean age, gender distribution, total cell number and subset yield were not different between patients and healthy donors. A total of roughly 100,000,000 sorted cells were examined across all samples, and the number of cells per subset was strongly correlated with RNA yield. The study compared the TCRB repertoires of sorted circulating CD4+ T cell subsets in recently diagnosed type 1 diabetes patients with those in matched healthy donors. Regulatory and stem cell-like memory subsets were obtained from only 8 patients and roughly 8 healthy donors, while naive and central memory subsets were obtained from all 30 or so donors. The investigation overall reported the following: Because cDNA was sequenced instead of genomic DNA, activated cells with high expression could be over-represented, although the groups did not differ in activation or CD3 levels. Because the HLA sub-analyses included only small numbers of individuals, any influence of HLA type on TCRB rearrangement was left unresolved. Type 1 diabetes patients showed a moderate but significant shortening of TCRB CDR3 length in all four CD4+ subsets. Shorter templates might have been favored by PCR, but patient and control samples were amplified and corrected together, so both groups would have been affected equally by any skew. Naive, central memory and regulatory TCRB repertoires appeared more similar among patients than among healthy donors. Patients with type 1 diabetes made fewer insertions and deleted more nucleotides at VDJ recombination sites, implying thymic rearrangement abnormalities.

This TCR came from a woman between 18 and 30 years old in good health. The sample comprised naive CD4+ T cells from blood. In light of the paper, this sample's cell subset or site label describes: true naive CD4+ T cells. The chain employs TRBV29-1 and TRBJ2-5; no D gene can be assigned with confidence. Here the CDR3 is given as CSVEGLFGETQYF. The DNA sequence reads TGCAGCGTTGAAGGCCTCTTTGGCGAGACCCAGTACTTC.